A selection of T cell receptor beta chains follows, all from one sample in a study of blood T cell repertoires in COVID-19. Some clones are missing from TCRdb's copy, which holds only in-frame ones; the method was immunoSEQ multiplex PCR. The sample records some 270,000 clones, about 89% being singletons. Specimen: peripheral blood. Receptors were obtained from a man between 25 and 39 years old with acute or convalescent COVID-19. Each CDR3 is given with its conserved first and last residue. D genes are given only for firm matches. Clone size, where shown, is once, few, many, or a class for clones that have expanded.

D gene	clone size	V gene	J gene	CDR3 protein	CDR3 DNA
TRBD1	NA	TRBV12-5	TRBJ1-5	CASGWGTGDQPQHF	TGTGCTAGTGGTTGGGGTACAGGGGATCAGCCCCAGCATTTT
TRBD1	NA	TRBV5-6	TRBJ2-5	CASSLVGRGETQYF	TGTGCCAGCAGCTTGGTTGGCAGGGGGGAGACCCAGTACTTC
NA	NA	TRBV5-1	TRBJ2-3	CASSFTEGTQYF	TGCGCCAGCAGCTTTACAGAAGGTACGCAGTATTTT
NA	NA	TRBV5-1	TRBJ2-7	CASSLAGSAEQYF	TGCGCCAGCAGCTTGGCCGGGTCGGCCGAGCAGTACTTC
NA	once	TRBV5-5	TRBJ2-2	CASSFEGTGELFF	TGTGCCAGCAGCTTCGAGGGCACCGGGGAGCTGTTTTTT
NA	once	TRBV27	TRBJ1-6	CASMIRGSPLHF	TGTGCCAGCATGATTAGGGGGTCACCCCTCCACTTT
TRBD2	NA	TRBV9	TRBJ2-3	CASSVFSGRTDTQYF	TGTGCCAGCAGCGTTTTTAGCGGGCGCACAGATACGCAGTATTTT
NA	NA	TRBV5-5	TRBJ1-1	CASSWRNRVNTEAFF	TGTGCCAGCAGCTGGCGGAACCGGGTGAACACTGAAGCTTTCTTT
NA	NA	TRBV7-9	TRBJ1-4	CASSLIATNEKLFF	TGTGCCAGCAGCTTAATAGCAACTAATGAAAAACTGTTTTTT
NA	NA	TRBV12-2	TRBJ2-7	CASRLAIESRAYYEQYF	TGTGCAAGTCGCTTAGCGATCGAGTCCAGGGCCTACTACGAGCAGTACTTC
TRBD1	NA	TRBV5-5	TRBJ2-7	CASSSGQGWEQYF	TGTGCCAGCAGCTCAGGACAGGGGTGGGAGCAGTACTTC
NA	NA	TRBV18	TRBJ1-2	CASSPLPGDYGYTF	TGTGCCAGCTCACCACTCCCCGGGGACTATGGCTACACCTTC
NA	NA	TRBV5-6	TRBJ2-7	CASSASRGFREQYF	TGTGCCAGCAGCGCGTCTAGGGGGTTCCGCGAGCAGTACTTC
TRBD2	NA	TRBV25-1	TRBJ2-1	CASRPQGGGYHNEQFF	TGTGCCAGCAGGCCCCAAGGCGGGGGGTACCACAATGAGCAGTTCTTC
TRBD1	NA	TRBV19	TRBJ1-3	CASSPGTGYSGNTIYF	TGTGCCAGTAGCCCCGGGACAGGATACTCTGGAAACACCATATATTTT
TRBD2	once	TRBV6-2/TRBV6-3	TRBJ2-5	CASSYWGTRVVETQYF	TGTGCCAGCAGTTACTGGGGGACTAGAGTCGTAGAGACCCAGTACTTC
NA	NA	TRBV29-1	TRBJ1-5	CSARIGGVNQPQHF	TGCAGCGCCCGAATCGGGGGGGTCAATCAGCCCCAGCATTTT
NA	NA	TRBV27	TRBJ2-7	CASSPSLGLPLYEQYF	TGTGCCAGCAGTCCTTCTCTAGGTCTACCCTTATACGAGCAGTACTTC